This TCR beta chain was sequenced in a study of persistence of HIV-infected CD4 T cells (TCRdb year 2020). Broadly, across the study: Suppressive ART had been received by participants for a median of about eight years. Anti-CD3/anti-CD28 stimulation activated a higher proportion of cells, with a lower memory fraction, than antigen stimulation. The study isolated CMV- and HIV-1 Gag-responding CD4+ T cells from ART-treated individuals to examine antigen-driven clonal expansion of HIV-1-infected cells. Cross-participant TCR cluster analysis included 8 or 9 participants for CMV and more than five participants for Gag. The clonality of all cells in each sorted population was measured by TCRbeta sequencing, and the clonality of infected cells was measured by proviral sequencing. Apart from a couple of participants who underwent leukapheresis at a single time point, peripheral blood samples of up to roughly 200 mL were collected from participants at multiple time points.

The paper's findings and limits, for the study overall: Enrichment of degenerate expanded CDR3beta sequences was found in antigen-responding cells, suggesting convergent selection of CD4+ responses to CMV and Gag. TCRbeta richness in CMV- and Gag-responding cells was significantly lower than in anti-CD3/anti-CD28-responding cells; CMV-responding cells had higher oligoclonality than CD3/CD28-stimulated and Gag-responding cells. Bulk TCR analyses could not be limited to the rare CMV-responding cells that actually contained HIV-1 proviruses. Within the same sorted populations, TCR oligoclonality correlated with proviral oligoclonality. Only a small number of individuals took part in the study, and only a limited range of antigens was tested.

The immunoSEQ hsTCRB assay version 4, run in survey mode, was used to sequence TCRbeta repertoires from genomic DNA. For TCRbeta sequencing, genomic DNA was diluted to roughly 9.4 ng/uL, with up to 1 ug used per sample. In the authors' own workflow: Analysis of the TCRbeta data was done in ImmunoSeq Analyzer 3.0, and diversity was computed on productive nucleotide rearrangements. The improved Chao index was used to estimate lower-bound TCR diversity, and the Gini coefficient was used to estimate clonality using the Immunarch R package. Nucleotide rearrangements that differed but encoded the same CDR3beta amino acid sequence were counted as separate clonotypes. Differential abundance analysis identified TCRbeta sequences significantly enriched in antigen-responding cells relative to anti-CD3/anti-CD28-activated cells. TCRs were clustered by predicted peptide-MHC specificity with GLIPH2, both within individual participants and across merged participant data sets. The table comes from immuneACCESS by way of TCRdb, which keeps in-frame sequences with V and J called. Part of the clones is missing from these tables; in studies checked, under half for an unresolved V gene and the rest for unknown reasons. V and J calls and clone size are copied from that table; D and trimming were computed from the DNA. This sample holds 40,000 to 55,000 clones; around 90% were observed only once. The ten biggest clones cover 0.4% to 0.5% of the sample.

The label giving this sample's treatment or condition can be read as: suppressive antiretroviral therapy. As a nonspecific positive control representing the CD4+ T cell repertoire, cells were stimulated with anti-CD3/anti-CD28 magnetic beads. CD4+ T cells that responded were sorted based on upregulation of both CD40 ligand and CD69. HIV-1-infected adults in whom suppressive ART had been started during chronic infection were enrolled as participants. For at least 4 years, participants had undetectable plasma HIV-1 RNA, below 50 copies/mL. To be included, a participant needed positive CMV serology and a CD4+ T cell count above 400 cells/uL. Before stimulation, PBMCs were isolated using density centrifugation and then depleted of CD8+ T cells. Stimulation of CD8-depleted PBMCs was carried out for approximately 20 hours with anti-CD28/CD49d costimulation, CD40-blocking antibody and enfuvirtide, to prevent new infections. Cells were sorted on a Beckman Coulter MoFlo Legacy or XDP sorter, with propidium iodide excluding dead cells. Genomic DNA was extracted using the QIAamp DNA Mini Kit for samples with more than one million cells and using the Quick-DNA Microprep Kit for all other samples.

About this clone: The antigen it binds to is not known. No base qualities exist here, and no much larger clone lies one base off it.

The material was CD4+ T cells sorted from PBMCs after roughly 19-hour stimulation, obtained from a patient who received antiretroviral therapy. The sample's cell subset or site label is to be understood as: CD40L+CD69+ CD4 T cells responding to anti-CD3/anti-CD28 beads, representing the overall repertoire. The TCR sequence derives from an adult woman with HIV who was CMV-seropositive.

The nucleotide sequence is given as TGTGCCAGCCGGCCCGGAACAGCCTCTAACTATGGCTACACCTTC. Its product reads: CASRPGTASNYGYTF. This chain joins TRBV27 to TRBJ1-2; no confident D gene assignment can be made. Sequences MNHEY (CDR1) and SMNVEV (CDR2) are obtained from the germline V gene (reference sequence). Between the V and J ends, shortened by 8 bases and 0 bases respectively, the junction contains 16 bases. Measured from the cysteine to the phenylalanine, the CDR3 is 15 residues long. Only CDR3 DNA remains: 45 bases, in frame from the first base.